This T cell receptor beta chain was observed in a study of T cells in Graves' hyperthyroidism and ophthalmopathy. There are many counts of this clonotype. The J segment lost 7 bases and the V segment lost 3 bases, leaving 7 bases of the junction unmatched. CDR1 is SGHTA, CDR2 FQGTGA, per germline. The CDR3 is 15 amino acids. Researchers took RNA transcripts and amplified the TCR beta CDR3 regions from them. An initial round of RT-PCR targeting the TCR CDR3 relied on the HTBI primer set. TCRdb called the multiplex PCR reads again in MiXCR, with one record for every CDR3 protein. The table lists approximately 600,000 distinct CDR3 sequences, 15% to 20% of them singletons. This sample holds PBMCs from 8 to 10 ml fresh peripheral blood.

This chain connects TRBV7-3 to TRBJ2-1; TRBD2 matches at 9 bases. The sequence came from a woman in her 30s with Graves' hyperthyroidism. Sequenced material: blood. The CDR3: CASSFQPGLANEQFF. In DNA, the CDR3 is TGTGCCAGCAGCTTTCAACCCGGACTAGCGAATGAGCAGTTCTTC.